Listed here are 24 T cell receptor beta chains from one sample, sequenced in a study of Ad26.COV2.S vaccination and SARS-CoV-2 variants. Sequenced by immunoSEQ multiplex PCR; TCRdb stores in-frame clones only, minus some. The sample has hundreds of thousands of clones, approximately 83% seen once. The treatment is: roughly 20 received Ad26.COV2.S at low or high dose, single or two shots; 5 received placebo; per-sample allocation not given. Collection of samples fell on day 63 after the first vaccine or placebo injection. The sample was peripheral blood, taken in a trial of Ad26.COV2.S vaccine versus placebo. Every receptor here comes from a person between 18 and 65 years old who received the Ad26.COV2.S COVID-19 vaccine or a placebo.

V usage is TRBV5-6 and J usage is TRBJ1-1, with D possibly matching TRBD1 (6 bases). CDR1 is SGHDT and CDR2 is YYEEEE in the germline V gene. The CDR3 length is 15 residues. V shed 3 bases and J shed 4 bases, with 16 bases lying between them. The chain's CDR3 is CASSSSGTPFTEAFF. In DNA form, the CDR3 reads TGTGCCAGCAGCTCCTCCGGGACACCCTTCACTGAAGCTTTCTTT.

The chain combines TRBV14 with TRBJ1-1; tentative D call: TRBD1 (6 bases). The CDR3 is 12 residues long. The V and J ends lost 4 bases and 11 bases respectively, with 14 bases between them. Per germline, CDR1 SGHDN and CDR2 FVKESK. The CDR3 reads CASSLYLGAAFF. CDR3 DNA: TGTGCCAGCAGCCTATACTTGGGGGCGGCTTTCTTT.

This chain connects TRBV28 to TRBJ1-6; D is unclear. In germline, CDR1 is MDHEN, CDR2 SYDVKM. CDR3 length equals 13 residues. With 2 bases removed from V and 13 bases from J, the gap between germline ends came to 12 bases. DNA for the CDR3: TGTGCCAGCAGTTTAGCAGCTTCTTGGCCCCTCCACTTT. Encoded protein: CASSLAASWPLHF.

The rearrangement joins TRBV14 to TRBJ2-7; D is ambiguous. Germline-derived CDR1 and CDR2 are SGHDN and FVKESK. The CDR3 totals 13 residues. Trimming removed 4 bases from V and 5 bases from J, with 12 bases in between. The CDR3 loop reads CASSLFLQNEQYF. CDR3 bases: TGTGCCAGCAGCCTCTTCCTACAGAACGAGCAGTACTTC.

The CDR3 DNA reads as TGTGCCAGCACCGGGACAGGGACTCACAATGAGCAGTTCTTC. This translates into CASTGTGTHNEQFF. V is TRBV5-5 and J is TRBJ2-1, with 9 bases fitting TRBD1. The CDR3 has 14 residues. Germline lookup yields CDR1 SGHKS and CDR2 YYEKEE (reference sequence). With 6 bases clipped from V and 5 bases from J, the junction kept 6 bases outside the gene matches.

This clone was seen once. The CDR3 nucleotides read TGTGCCAGCAGTTCCCAGGGGGGCACTGAAGCTTTCTTT. Translated, it gives CASSSQGGTEAFF. The V gene is TRBV12-3 or TRBV12-4, the J gene TRBJ1-1; 7 bases agree with TRBD1. CDR3 length: 13 amino acids. The V and J ends lost 4 bases and 4 bases, in that order; junction bases with no gene match: 3.

The rearrangement joins TRBV7-2 to TRBJ1-6; 7 bases line up with TRBD1. The CDR3 covers 15 residues. The germline V gene has CDR1 SGHTA and CDR2 FQGNSA. Losses at the gene ends were 1 base for V and 7 bases for J; bases not matched to a gene: 4. The CDR3 region has the DNA TGTGCCAGCAGCTTAGAGGCAGGGGGAAATTCACCCCTCCACTTT. This encodes CASSLEAGGNSPLHF.

The chain joins TRBV7-7 to TRBJ1-1; D is ambiguous. Looked up from germline, CDR1 is SSHAT and CDR2 is FNYEAQ (reference sequence). Trimming pared 0 bases from V and 5 bases from J, leaving 7 bases between. This CDR3 comprises 13 residues. The CDR3 region is CASSLARGTEAFF. CDR3 DNA sequence: TGTGCCAGCAGCTTAGCCCGAGGAACTGAAGCTTTCTTT.

This clone was counted a few times. The chain employs TRBV27 and TRBJ2-3; TRBD1 aligns across 7 bases. The CDR3 totals 14 residues. Germline CDR1 and CDR2: MNHEY and SMNVEV (reference sequence). The V gene end was trimmed by 6 bases and the J gene end by 4 bases; junction bases not matched to a gene: 7. The CDR3 spells CASSLTGPPDTQYF. The CDR3 DNA reads TGTGCCAGCAGCTTGACAGGGCCCCCAGATACGCAGTATTTT.

V and J are TRBV28 and TRBJ2-6; D possibly corresponds to TRBD1 (6 bases). Trimming shortened V by 5 bases and J by 4 bases, and 12 bases separated the two germline ends. Germline V gene data show CDR1 as MDHEN and CDR2 as SYDVKM. The CDR3 has 15 amino acids. CDR3 sequence reads: CASSAQGAGANVLTF. The CDR3 bases are TGTGCCAGCAGTGCACAGGGTGCCGGGGCCAACGTCCTGACTTTC.

V is TRBV6-6 and J is TRBJ1-1; TRBD1 aligns across 9 bases. Germline trimming cut 2 bases from V and 1 base from J; bases unmatched to any gene: 5. This CDR3 is 16 amino acids long. CDR1 and CDR2 (germline): MNHNY, SVGAGI (reference sequence). CDR3 sequence: CASSYGTGMGNTEAFF. The CDR3 nucleotides read TGTGCCAGCAGTTACGGGACAGGGATGGGGAACACTGAAGCTTTCTTT.

This clone was found once. The chain couples TRBV9 to TRBJ1-2, with 9 positions matching TRBD1. The CDR3 is made up of 13 amino acids. Germline V gene sequence: CDR1 SGDLS, CDR2 YYNGEE. Losses at the gene ends were 3 bases for V and 9 bases for J; bases not matched to a gene: 6. The CDR3 region is CASSGTGEESYTF. CDR3 DNA sequence: TGTGCCAGCAGCGGGACAGGGGAGGAAAGCTACACCTTC.

The rearrangement links TRBV5-1 to TRBJ1-2; D possibly corresponds to TRBD1 (5 bases). V dropped 0 bases and J dropped 8 bases, with 11 bases sitting between them. This CDR3 has 13 residues. The germline gives CDR1 SGHRS, CDR2 YFSETQ. CDR3 sequence reads: CASSLAPAGGYTF. As DNA, the CDR3 is TGCGCCAGCAGCTTGGCGCCGGCAGGGGGCTACACCTTC.

The chain combines TRBV5-4 with TRBJ1-2; maybe TRBD1 (5 bases). The V end was cut by 3 bases, the J end by 4 bases, with 13 bases between. The CDR3 is 14 amino acids. The V gene's germline CDR1 is SGHNT and CDR2 YYREEE (reference sequence). The CDR3 DNA follows: TGTGCCAGCAGCTCTGGGACCCGGGGCTATGGCTACACCTTC. Protein sequence: CASSSGTRGYGYTF.

The chain links TRBV5-1 to TRBJ2-2; D tentatively fits TRBD1 or TRBD2 (5 bases each). This CDR3 is 13 amino acids long. The V and J ends lost 4 bases and 4 bases respectively, with 8 bases between them. CDR1 and CDR2 (germline): SGHRS, YFSETQ. CDR3 bases: TGCGCCAGCAGCCGGGACGGCACCGGGGAGCTGTTTTTT. Translation: CASSRDGTGELFF.

This clone showed up just once. This chain connects TRBV5-1 to TRBJ1-1; 7 bases fit TRBD1. The CDR3 runs 14 residues. Germline V gene sequence: CDR1 SGHRS, CDR2 YFSETQ. Trimming removed 2 bases from V and 2 bases from J; junction bases left unmatched: 3. The CDR3 DNA reads as TGCGCCAGCAGCTTTTACAGGGGAAACACTGAAGCTTTCTTT. Translating gives CASSFYRGNTEAFF.

The chain couples TRBV15 to TRBJ1-5, with D perhaps matching TRBD1 (6 bases). Trimming took 0 bases from V and 6 from J, leaving 15 bases between them. This CDR3 has 16 residues. The germline gives CDR1 LNHNV, CDR2 YYDKDF (reference sequence). CDR3 sequence reads: CATSRERTGGAQPQHF. DNA of the CDR3: TGTGCCACCAGCAGAGAAAGGACGGGGGGGGCTCAGCCCCAGCATTTT.

Worth noting for this clone: This sample includes further DNA sequences coding for the same CDR3. The rearrangement joins TRBV3-1 (or the pseudogene TRBV3-2) to TRBJ2-1; 7 bases map to TRBD2. V lost 4 bases to trimming and J lost 4 bases; unmatched junction nucleotides: 7. Germline CDR1 and CDR2: LGHDT and YNNKEL (reference sequence). There are 15 residues in the CDR3. The CDR3 sequence: CASSRLAGGYNEQFF. The DNA for the CDR3 is TGTGCCAGCAGCCGGTTAGCGGGTGGGTACAATGAGCAGTTCTTC.

Regarding this clone: The sample holds other DNA sequences that translate to the same CDR3. The CDR3 loop is CASSLGGNTQYF. CDR3 nucleotide sequence: TGTGCCAGCAGTTTAGGGGGAAATACGCAGTATTTT. The V and J genes are TRBV12-3 or TRBV12-4 and TRBJ2-3; the D is unclear. This CDR3 has 12 residues. Trimming removed 1 base at V and 7 bases at J, with 6 bases between.

The chain recombines TRBV5-1 with TRBJ1-2, with 9 bases matching TRBD1. Germline V gene data show CDR1 as SGHRS and CDR2 as YFSETQ. CDR3 length: 14 amino acids. After removal of 3 bases from V and 3 bases from J, the junction contained 3 bases not matched to a gene. The CDR3 sequence: CASSSGQGDYGYTF. CDR3 sequence (DNA): TGCGCCAGCAGCTCGGGACAGGGCGACTATGGCTACACCTTC.

The chain joins TRBV6-5 to TRBJ2-7; maybe TRBD2 (6 bases). V gave up 0 bases and J gave up 6 bases, with 15 bases separating them. The CDR3 sequence is 15 residues long. In germline, CDR1 is MNHEY, CDR2 SVGAGI. The CDR3 loop is CASSYSRAGGGEQYF. DNA for the CDR3: TGTGCCAGCAGTTACTCGAGGGCCGGGGGTGGCGAGCAGTACTTC.

This rearrangement joins TRBV12-5 to TRBJ2-3; D not certain. V shed 5 bases and J shed 4 bases, with 10 bases lying between them. Germline V lookup: CDR1 LGHNT, CDR2 FRNRAP. The CDR3 has 13 amino acids. This chain's CDR3 is CASGDGLPDTQYF. The CDR3 DNA reads TGTGCTAGTGGTGACGGGCTCCCAGATACGCAGTATTTT.

CDR3 sequence: CASSESGPFSNQPQHF. The CDR3, as DNA: TGTGCCAGCAGTGAATCTGGACCGTTTAGCAATCAGCCCCAGCATTTT. V gene TRBV6-1 combines with J gene TRBJ1-5; the D is unclear. Looked up from germline, CDR1 is MNHNS and CDR2 is SASEGT. CDR3 size: 16 residues. V dropped 2 bases and J dropped 0 bases, with 11 bases sitting between them.

The table lists this clone with a few counts. The rearrangement links TRBV7-2 to TRBJ1-2; TRBD1 might be the D (5 bases). Germline V gene data show CDR1 as SGHTA and CDR2 as FQGNSA. V lost 5 bases and J 8 bases, leaving 18 bases between the germline ends. The CDR3 sequence is 14 residues long. CDR3 in amino acids: CASSQNGGDAGYTF. CDR3 nucleotide sequence: TGTGCCAGCAGCCAGAACGGGGGTGACGCAGGCTACACCTTC.